What follows are 18 T cell receptor beta chains derived from one specimen sequenced in a study of sequential checkpoint blockade in melanoma (dated by TCRdb to between 2018 and 2020). This specimen's treatment or condition label, interpreted: randomized to nivolumab then ipilimumab (arm A) or the reverse (arm B). Receptors were amplified or captured by the immunoSEQ multiplex PCR assay. What TCRdb holds here is the immuneACCESS table cut down to in-frame rearrangements. Part of the clones is not present; checked against another copy, under half of the missing clones reflect an unresolved V gene, and the others are unexplained. Across this sample there are about 9,300 clones, with approximately 30% seen only once. 20% of the sample lies in the top ten. The material was tumor tissue (inferred from file names), obtained from a patient given nivolumab and ipilimumab in sequence. Receptor source: a human donor with melanoma.

This chain joins TRBV15 and TRBJ1-2, with 7 bases that match TRBD1. The germline V gene encodes CDR1 LNHNV and CDR2 YYDKDF (reference sequence). The CDR3 sequence is 14 residues long. J lost 7 bases, V lost 0 bases, and 5 bases had no gene match. The CDR3 here is CATSREGGGRGYTF. CDR3 DNA: TGTGCCACCAGCAGAGAAGGGGGCGGTCGTGGCTACACCTTC.

The V call is TRBV5-1, the J call TRBJ2-2; D not resolved. Trimming stripped 4 bases from V and 3 bases from J, with 16 bases between. The germline CDR1 and CDR2 sequences are SGHRS and YFSETQ. The CDR3 length is 16 residues. The CDR3 bases are TGCGCCAGCAGCCCGCTAACGGAAACTTACACCGGGGAGCTGTTTTTT. Translation gives CASSPLTETYTGELFF.

The CDR3 DNA is TGTGCCATCAGACAAACGGGACAGGGGACCGGGGAGCTGTTTTTT. Amino acid sequence: CAIRQTGQGTGELFF. This sequence joins TRBV10-3 and TRBJ2-2; 10 bases are shared with TRBD1. V lost 6 bases and J lost 5; bases outside the gene matches: 6. Germline lookup yields CDR1 ENHRY and CDR2 SYGVKD. CDR3 length: 15 residues.

V gene TRBV11-3 combines with J gene TRBJ1-1; D is unresolved. The CDR3 is 15 amino acids. Trimming stripped 5 bases from V and 1 base from J, with 14 bases between. Germline loops: CDR1 SGHNT, CDR2 YENEEA. The CDR3 reads CASSRYEAANTEAFF. In DNA, the CDR3 is TGTGCCAGCAGCCGATATGAGGCGGCGAACACTGAAGCTTTCTTT. The whole variable domain, remainder taken from reference TRBV11-3 and TRBJ1-1, is EAGVVQSPRYKIIEKKQPVAFWCNPISGHNTLYWYLQNLGQGPELLIRYENEEAVDDSQLPKDRFSAERLKGVDSTLKIQPAELGDSAVYLCASSRYEAANTEAFFGQGTRLTVV.

The V and J genes are TRBV11-3 and TRBJ2-7; D not resolved. Trimming took off 3 bases at V and 2 bases at J, with 17 bases between the two ends. Germline CDR1 SGHNT, CDR2 YENEEA. There are 16 residues in the CDR3. DNA of the CDR3: TGTGCCAGCAGCTTCGGTCGCCCGGAAGCCCCCTACGAGCAGTACGTC. Protein sequence: CASSFGRPEAPYEQYV.

The J gene is TRBJ2-5, the V gene TRBV5-1; TRBD2 agrees at 12 bases. The germline V gene has CDR1 SGHRS and CDR2 YFSETQ. Trimming removed 0 bases from V and 5 bases from J; junction bases left unmatched: 2. The CDR3 runs to 15 residues. In nucleotides, the CDR3 is TGCGCCAGCAGCTTGGGGACTAGCGGGGTGGAGACCCAGTACTTC. This encodes CASSLGTSGVETQYF.

The chain recombines TRBV7-1 with TRBJ1-5; D ambiguous. TRBV7-1 is labeled an ORF, and its function is uncertain. This CDR3 has 13 residues. The V gene lost 5 bases and the J gene lost 5 bases, with 10 bases spanning the gap. In DNA form, the CDR3 reads TGTGCCAGCAGCCTAACCCCCTATCAGCCCCAGCATTTT. Protein sequence: CASSLTPYQPQHF.

This clone was detected many times. The chain recombines TRBV11-3 with TRBJ1-2, with 10 bases matching TRBD1. This CDR3 is 15 amino acids long. Per germline, CDR1 SGHNT and CDR2 YENEEA. The trim removed 5 bases at V and 6 bases at J, leaving 9 bases unmatched. The CDR3 DNA reads as TGTGCCAGCAGCGTGGTGAGACAGGGGGCGGATGGCTACACCTTC. Its protein product is CASSVVRQGADGYTF.

The table lists this clone with a few counts. The genes are TRBV29-1 and TRBJ1-2; 9 bases agree with TRBD1. The CDR3 has 13 residues. V lost 6 bases and J lost 4; bases outside the gene matches: 6. The germline CDR1 and CDR2 sequences are SQVTM and ANQGSEA. CDR3 coding DNA: TGCAGCGTCGCGGCGGGACAGGGCTATGGCTACACCTTC. It is translated as CSVAAGQGYGYTF.

This clone was picked up a small number of times. The V gene is TRBV6-8, the J gene TRBJ2-5; no definite D call. Germline lookup yields CDR1 MNHGY and CDR2 SAAAGT. The CDR3 runs to 15 residues. V shed 0 bases and J shed 7 bases, with 15 bases lying between them. The CDR3 protein is CASSYSSIGLRTQYF. Here the CDR3 DNA reads TGTGCCAGCAGTTACTCGAGTATTGGGCTAAGGACCCAGTACTTC.

The sample holds a few counts of this clone. The chain is built from TRBV9 and TRBJ2-7; D might be TRBD1 or TRBD2, each matching 5 bases. The ends were cut back, 3 bases at V and 7 bases at J, with 11 bases in the middle. The CDR3 is 12 amino acids. CDR1 is SGDLS and CDR2 is YYNGEE in the germline V gene. CDR3 coding DNA: TGTGCCAGCAGCGGAGGGACCGGGGAGCAGTACTTC. This gives the protein CASSGGTGEQYF.

V gene TRBV18 combines with J gene TRBJ1-1; 7 bases are a match to TRBD1. Germline CDR1 and CDR2: KGHSH and LQKENI. The CDR3 contains 13 residues. V gave up 3 bases and J gave up 7 bases; unmatched junction bases: 5. The CDR3: CASSPGQQGEAFF. The CDR3 coding sequence is TGTGCCAGCTCACCGGGACAGCAAGGTGAAGCTTTCTTT.

The CDR3 coding sequence is TGTGCCAGCAGCCCCCACCCTGGTACTGAAGCTTTCTTT. This translates into CASSPHPGTEAFF. This chain connects TRBV9 to TRBJ1-1; D ambiguous. The ends were cut back, 4 bases at V and 5 bases at J, with 12 bases in the middle. CDR3 length: 13 residues. Germline-derived CDR1 and CDR2 are SGDLS and YYNGEE.

This clone appeared a few times. The rearrangement uses TRBV15 and TRBJ2-5, with TRBD1 matching over 10 bases. Per the germline V gene, CDR1 is LNHNV and CDR2 is YYDKDF (reference sequence). This CDR3 is 19 amino acids long. J gave up 0 bases and V 5 bases, and 15 bases lay outside the gene matches. For the CDR3, the DNA is TGTGCCACCAGCCGGCCTTCGAGGACAGGGGGATACGACCAAGAGACCCAGTACTTC. Amino acid sequence: CATSRPSRTGGYDQETQYF.

This clone was recorded a few times. The rearrangement uses TRBV6-8 and TRBJ1-2; TRBD1 matches at 8 bases. Germline trimming cut 5 bases from V and 7 bases from J; bases unmatched to any gene: 6. The CDR3 covers 13 residues. Germline V lookup: CDR1 MNHGY, CDR2 SAAAGT. Here the CDR3 reads CASSTDRGSGYTF. CDR3 DNA sequence: TGTGCCAGCAGTACTGACAGGGGCAGTGGCTACACCTTC.

This clone turned up a few times. The genes are TRBV28 and TRBJ1-5; D unclear. The CDR3 is 13 amino acids. CDR1 is MDHEN, CDR2 SYDVKM, per germline. The V end lost 5 bases, the J end lost 6 bases, and 11 bases lay between the germline ends. Here the CDR3 DNA reads TGTGCCAGCAGTAACTCAAGGGTTCAGCCCCAGCATTTT. This gives the protein CASSNSRVQPQHF. Together with reference TRBV28 and TRBJ1-5, the CDR3 gives the full variable domain: DVKVTQSSRYLVKRTGEKVFLECVQDMDHENMFWYRQDPGLGLRLIYFSYDVKMKEKGDIPEGYSVSREKKERFSLILESASTNQTSMYLCASSNSRVQPQHFGDGTRLSIL.

This clone has a handful of counts. V is TRBV4-1 and J is TRBJ1-1; D remains unclear. The CDR3 runs to 13 residues. V was cut by 4 bases and J by 6 bases, with 12 bases left in between. In germline, CDR1 is MGHRA, CDR2 YSYEKL. The CDR3 sequence is CASSLGEAPEAFF. The CDR3 coding sequence is TGCGCCAGCAGCCTTGGGGAGGCCCCTGAAGCTTTCTTT.

The gene calls are TRBV6-8 and TRBJ1-1, with D unclear. Germline CDR1 MNHGY, CDR2 SAAAGT. Between the trimmed V and J ends, which lost 5 bases and 0 bases, there was a span of 7 bases. The CDR3 is 13 amino acids. The CDR3 DNA sequence: TGTGCCAGCAGTGCCGAGGTGAACACTGAAGCTTTCTTT. This encodes CASSAEVNTEAFF.